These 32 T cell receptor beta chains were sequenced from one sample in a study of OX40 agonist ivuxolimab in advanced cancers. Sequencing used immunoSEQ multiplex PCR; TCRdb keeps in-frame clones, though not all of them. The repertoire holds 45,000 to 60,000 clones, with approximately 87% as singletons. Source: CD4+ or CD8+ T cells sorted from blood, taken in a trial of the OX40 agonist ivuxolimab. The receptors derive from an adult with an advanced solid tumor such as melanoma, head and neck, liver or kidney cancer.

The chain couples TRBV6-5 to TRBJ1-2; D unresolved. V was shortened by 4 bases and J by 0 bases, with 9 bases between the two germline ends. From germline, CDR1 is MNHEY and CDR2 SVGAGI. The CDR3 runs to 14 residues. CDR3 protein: CASSLYRTNYGYTF. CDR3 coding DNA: TGTGCCAGCAGTTTGTACAGAACTAACTATGGCTACACCTTC.

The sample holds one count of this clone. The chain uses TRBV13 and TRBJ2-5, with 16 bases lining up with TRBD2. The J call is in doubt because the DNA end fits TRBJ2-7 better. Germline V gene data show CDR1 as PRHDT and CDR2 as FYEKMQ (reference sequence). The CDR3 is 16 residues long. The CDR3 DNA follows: TGTGCCAGCAGCTCCGGGACTAGCGGGAGGGCTAACGAGCAGTACTTC. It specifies CASSSGTSGRANEQYF.

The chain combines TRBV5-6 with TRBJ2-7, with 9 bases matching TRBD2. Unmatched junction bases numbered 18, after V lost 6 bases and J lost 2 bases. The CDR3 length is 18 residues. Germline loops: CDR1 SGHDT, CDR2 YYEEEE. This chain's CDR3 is CASTPGPVSGSFAYEQYF. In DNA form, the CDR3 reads TGTGCCAGCACCCCGGGCCCTGTTAGCGGGAGTTTCGCCTACGAGCAGTACTTC.

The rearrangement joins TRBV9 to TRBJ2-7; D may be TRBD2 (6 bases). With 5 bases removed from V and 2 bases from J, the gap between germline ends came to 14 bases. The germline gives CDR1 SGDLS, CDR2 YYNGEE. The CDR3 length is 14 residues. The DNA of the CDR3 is TGTGCCAGCAGTGGGGGGAAAGGTACCTACGAGCAGTACTTC. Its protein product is CASSGGKGTYEQYF.

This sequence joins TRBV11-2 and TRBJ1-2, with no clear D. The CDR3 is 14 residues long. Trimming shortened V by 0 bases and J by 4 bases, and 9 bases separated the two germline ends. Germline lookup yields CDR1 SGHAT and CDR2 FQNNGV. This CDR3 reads CASSLDTVIYGYTF. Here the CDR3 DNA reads TGTGCCAGCAGCTTAGACACAGTCATCTATGGCTACACCTTC.

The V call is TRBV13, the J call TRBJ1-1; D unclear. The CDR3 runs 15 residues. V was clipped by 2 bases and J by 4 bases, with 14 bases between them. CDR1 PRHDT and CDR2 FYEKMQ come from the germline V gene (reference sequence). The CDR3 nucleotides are TGTGCCAGCAGCTTAATCGATACATACCTCACTGAAGCTTTCTTT. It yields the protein CASSLIDTYLTEAFF.

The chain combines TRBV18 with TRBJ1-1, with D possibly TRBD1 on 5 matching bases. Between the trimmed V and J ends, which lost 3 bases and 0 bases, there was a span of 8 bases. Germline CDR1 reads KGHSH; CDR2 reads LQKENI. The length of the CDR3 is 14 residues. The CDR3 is CASSPSRVNTEAFF. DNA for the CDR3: TGTGCCAGCTCACCTTCCAGGGTGAACACTGAAGCTTTCTTT. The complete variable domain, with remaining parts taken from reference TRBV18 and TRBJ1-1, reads NAGVMQNPRHLVRRRGQEARLRCSPMKGHSHVYWYRQLPEEGLKFMVYLQKENIIDESGMPKERFSAEFPKEGPSILRIQQVVRGDSAAYFCASSPSRVNTEAFFGQGTRLTVV.

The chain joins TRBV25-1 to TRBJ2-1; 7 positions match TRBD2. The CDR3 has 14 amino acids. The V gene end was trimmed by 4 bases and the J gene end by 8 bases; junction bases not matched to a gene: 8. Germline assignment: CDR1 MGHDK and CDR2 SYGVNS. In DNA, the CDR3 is TGTGCCAGCAGTGTTGCCGCGGGGAGGGATGAGCAGTTCTTC. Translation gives CASSVAAGRDEQFF.

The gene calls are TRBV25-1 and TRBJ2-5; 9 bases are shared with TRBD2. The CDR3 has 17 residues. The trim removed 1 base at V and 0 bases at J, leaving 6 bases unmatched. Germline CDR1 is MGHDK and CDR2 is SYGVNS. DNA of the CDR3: TGTGCCAGCAGTGAATTTGGGAGCGGGAGGTACCAAGAGACCCAGTACTTC. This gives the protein CASSEFGSGRYQETQYF.

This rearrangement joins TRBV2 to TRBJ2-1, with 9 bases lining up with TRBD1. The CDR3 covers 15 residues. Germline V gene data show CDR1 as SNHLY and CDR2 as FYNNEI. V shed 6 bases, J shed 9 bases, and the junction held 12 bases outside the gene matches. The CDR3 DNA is TGTGCCAGCAGGTGGGGGGACAGGGTGCTCGGTGAGCAGTTCTTC. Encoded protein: CASRWGDRVLGEQFF.

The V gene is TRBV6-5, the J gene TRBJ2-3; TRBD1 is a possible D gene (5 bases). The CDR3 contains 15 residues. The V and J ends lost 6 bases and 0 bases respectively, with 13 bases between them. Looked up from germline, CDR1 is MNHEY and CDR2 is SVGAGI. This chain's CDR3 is CASSLDKPSTDTQYF. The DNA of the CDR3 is TGTGCCAGCAGCCTGGACAAACCTAGCACAGATACGCAGTATTTT.

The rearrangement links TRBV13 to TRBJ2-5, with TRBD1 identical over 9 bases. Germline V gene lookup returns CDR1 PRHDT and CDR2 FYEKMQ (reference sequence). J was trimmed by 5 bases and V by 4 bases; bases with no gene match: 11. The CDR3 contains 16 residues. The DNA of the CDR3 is TGTGCCAGCAGCTCCCGGACAGGGGCCGTCCCGGAGACCCAGTACTTC. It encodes CASSSRTGAVPETQYF.

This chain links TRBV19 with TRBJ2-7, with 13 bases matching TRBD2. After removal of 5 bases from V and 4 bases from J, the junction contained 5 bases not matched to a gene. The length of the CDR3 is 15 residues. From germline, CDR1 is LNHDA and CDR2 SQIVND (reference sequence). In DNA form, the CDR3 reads TGTGCCAGTAGTGCGGGACTAGCGGGATCTTACGAGCAGTACTTC. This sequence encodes CASSAGLAGSYEQYF. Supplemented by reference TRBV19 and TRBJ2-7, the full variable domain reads DGGITQSPKYLFRKEGQNVTLSCEQNLNHDAMYWYRQDPGQGLRLIYYSQIVNDFQKGDIAEGYSVSREKKESFPLTVTSAQKNPTAFYLCASSAGLAGSYEQYFGPGTRLTVT.

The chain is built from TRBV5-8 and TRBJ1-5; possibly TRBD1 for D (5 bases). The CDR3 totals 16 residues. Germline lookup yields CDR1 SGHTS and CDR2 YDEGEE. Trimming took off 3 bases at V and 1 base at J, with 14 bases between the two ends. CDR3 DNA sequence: TGTGCCAGCAGCTGGGGGACCGGGCAAAGCAATCAGCCCCAGCATTTT. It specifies CASSWGTGQSNQPQHF.

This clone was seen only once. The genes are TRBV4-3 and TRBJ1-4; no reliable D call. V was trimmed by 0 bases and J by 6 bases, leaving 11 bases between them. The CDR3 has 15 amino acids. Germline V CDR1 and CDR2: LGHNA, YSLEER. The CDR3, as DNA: TGCGCCAGCAGCCAAGAAAACGGGAGGGATGAAAAACTGTTTTTT. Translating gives CASSQENGRDEKLFF.

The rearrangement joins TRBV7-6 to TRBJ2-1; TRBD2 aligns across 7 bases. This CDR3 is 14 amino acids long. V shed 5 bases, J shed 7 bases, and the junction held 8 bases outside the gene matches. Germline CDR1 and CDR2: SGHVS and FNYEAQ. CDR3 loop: CASSPGGFTNEQFF. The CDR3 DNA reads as TGTGCCAGCAGCCCGGGAGGCTTCACAAATGAGCAGTTCTTC.

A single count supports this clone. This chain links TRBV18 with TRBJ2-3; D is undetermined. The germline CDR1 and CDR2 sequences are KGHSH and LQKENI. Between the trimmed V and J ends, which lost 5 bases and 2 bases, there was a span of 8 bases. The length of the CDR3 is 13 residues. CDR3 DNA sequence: TGTGCCAGCTCAATCGACTCCACAGATACGCAGTATTTT. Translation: CASSIDSTDTQYF.

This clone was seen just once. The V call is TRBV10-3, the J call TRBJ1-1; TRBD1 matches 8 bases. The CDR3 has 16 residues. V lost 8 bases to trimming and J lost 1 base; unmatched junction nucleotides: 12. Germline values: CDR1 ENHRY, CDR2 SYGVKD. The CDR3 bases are TGTGCCATCCAAGGACAGGGTAATGGGGCGAACACTGAAGCTTTCTTT. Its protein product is CAIQGQGNGANTEAFF.

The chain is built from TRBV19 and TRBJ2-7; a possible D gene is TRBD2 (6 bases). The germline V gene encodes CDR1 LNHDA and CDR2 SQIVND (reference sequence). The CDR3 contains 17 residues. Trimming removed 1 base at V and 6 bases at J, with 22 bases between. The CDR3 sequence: CASSIGRILAPRGEQYF. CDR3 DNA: TGTGCCAGTAGTATAGGAAGGATCCTAGCGCCTAGGGGCGAGCAGTACTTC.

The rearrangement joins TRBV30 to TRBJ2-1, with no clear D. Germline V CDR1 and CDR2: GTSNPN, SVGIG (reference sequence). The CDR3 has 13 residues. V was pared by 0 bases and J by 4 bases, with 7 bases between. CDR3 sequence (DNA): TGTGCCTGGAGTGTACTCGGGTACAATGAGCAGTTCTTC. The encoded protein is CAWSVLGYNEQFF.

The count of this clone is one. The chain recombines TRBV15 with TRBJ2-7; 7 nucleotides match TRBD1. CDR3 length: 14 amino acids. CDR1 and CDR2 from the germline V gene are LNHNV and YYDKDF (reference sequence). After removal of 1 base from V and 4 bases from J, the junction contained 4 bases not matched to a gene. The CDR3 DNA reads TGTGCCACCAGCAGAGGGAAGACAGGGTACGAGCAGTACTTC. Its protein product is CATSRGKTGYEQYF.

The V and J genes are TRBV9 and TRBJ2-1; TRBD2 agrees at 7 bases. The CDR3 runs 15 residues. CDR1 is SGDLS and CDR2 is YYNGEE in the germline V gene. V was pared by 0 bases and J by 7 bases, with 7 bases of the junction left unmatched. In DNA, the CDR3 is TGTGCCAGCAGCGTAGTGGCGGGAGAGGGGAATGAGCAGTTCTTC. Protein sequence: CASSVVAGEGNEQFF. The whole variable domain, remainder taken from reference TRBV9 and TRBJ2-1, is DSGVTQTPKHLITATGQRVTLRCSPRSGDLSVYWYQQSLDQGLQFLIQYYNGEERAKGNILERFSAQQFPDLHSELNLSSLELGDSALYFCASSVVAGEGNEQFFGPGTRLTVL.

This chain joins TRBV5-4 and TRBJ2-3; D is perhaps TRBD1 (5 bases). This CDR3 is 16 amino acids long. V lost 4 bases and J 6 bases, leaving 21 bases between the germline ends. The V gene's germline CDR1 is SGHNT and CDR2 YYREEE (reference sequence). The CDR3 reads CASSESQVSSGDTQYF. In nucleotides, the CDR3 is TGTGCCAGCAGCGAATCTCAGGTCTCTTCAGGGGATACGCAGTATTTT.

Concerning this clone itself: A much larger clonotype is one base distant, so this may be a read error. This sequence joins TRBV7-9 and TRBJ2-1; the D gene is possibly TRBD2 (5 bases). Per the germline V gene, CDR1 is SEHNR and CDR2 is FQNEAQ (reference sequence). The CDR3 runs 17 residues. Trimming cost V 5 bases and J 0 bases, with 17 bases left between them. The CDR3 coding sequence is TGTGCCAGCAGCCAAGATCCTCGGGGTGGCTCCTACAATGAGCAGTTCTTC. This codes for CASSQDPRGGSYNEQFF.

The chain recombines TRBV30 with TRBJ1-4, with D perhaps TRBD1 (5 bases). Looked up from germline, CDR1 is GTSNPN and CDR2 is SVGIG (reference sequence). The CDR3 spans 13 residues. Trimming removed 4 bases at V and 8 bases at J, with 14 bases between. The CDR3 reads CAWKLQGWEKLFF. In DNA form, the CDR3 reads TGTGCCTGGAAACTCCAGGGTTGGGAAAAACTGTTTTTT.

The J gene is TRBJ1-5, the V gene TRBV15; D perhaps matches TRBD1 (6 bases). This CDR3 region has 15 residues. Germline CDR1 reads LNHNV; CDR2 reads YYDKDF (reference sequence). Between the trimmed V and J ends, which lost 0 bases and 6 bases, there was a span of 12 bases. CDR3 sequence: CATSRDRGAGQPQHF. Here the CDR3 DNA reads TGTGCCACCAGCAGAGATCGGGGGGCTGGTCAGCCCCAGCATTTT.

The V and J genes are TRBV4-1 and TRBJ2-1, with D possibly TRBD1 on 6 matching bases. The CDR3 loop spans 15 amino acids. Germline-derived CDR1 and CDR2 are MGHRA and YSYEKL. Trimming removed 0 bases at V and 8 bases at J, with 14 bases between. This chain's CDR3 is CASSQDWQGLYEQFF. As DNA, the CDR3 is TGCGCCAGCAGCCAAGACTGGCAGGGGTTGTATGAGCAGTTCTTC.

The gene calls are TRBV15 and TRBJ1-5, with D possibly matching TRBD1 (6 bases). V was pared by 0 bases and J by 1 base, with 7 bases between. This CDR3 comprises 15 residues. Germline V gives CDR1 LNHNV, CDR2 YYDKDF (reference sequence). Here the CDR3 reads CATSRDQGSNQPQHF. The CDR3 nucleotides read TGTGCCACCAGCAGAGATCAGGGGAGCAATCAGCCCCAGCATTTT. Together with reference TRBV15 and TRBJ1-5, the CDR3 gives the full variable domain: DAMVIQNPRYQVTQFGKPVTLSCSQTLNHNVMYWYQQKSSQAPKLLFHYYDKDFNNEADTPDNFQSRRPNTSFCFLDIRSPGLGDTAMYLCATSRDQGSNQPQHFGDGTRLSIL.

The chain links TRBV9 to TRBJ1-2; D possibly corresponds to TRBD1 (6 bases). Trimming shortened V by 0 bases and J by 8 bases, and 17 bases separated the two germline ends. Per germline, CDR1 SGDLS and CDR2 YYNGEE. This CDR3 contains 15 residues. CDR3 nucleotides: TGTGCCAGCAGCGTAGATGACAGGTGGCAAGAGGGCTACACCTTC. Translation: CASSVDDRWQEGYTF.

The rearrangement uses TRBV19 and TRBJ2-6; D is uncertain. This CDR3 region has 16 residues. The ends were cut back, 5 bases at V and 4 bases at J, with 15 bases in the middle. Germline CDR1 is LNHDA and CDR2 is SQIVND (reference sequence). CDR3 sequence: CASSFLEVGGANVLTF. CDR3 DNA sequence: TGTGCCAGTAGTTTCTTAGAGGTAGGAGGGGCCAACGTCCTGACTTTC.

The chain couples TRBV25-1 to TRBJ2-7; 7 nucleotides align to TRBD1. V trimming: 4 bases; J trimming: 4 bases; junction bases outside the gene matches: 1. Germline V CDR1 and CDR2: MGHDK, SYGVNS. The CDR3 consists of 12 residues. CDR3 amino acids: CASSVGQYEQYF. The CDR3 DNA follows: TGTGCCAGCAGTGTGGGACAGTACGAGCAGTACTTC.

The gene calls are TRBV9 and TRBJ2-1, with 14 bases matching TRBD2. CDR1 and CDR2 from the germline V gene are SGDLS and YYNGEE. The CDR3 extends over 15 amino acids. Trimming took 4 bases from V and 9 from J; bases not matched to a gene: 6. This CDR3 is CASSTDGLAGGEQFF. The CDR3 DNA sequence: TGTGCCAGCAGCACCGATGGACTAGCGGGAGGTGAGCAGTTCTTC. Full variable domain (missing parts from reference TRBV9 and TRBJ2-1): DSGVTQTPKHLITATGQRVTLRCSPRSGDLSVYWYQQSLDQGLQFLIQYYNGEERAKGNILERFSAQQFPDLHSELNLSSLELGDSALYFCASSTDGLAGGEQFFGPGTRLTVL.